This T cell receptor beta chain was sequenced for a study of Tregs in tolerant kidney transplant recipients. Overall study context: Sorting of CD4+CD25+CD127- cells followed roughly three-day belatacept mixed lymphocyte reactions, sometimes with roughly 5-day graft donor restimulation. Study conclusions and caveats: Validation in larger populations is needed because few patients were studied.

Regarding this clone: Antigen specificity is unknown.

Using immunoSEQ multiplex PCR, the repertoire was profiled, and TCRdb retains in-frame clones only, with some absent. Of about 44,000 clones in the sample, 95% were seen once. Input material: Tregs from blood cultured with allogeneic cells. This receptor was identified in a human donor in good health.

CDR3 in DNA: TGCGCCAGCAGTGCGAGGACTAGCGGGAGCGATACGCAGTATTTT. This codes for CASSARTSGSDTQYF. The chain recombines TRBV10-1 with TRBJ2-3; 13 bases align to TRBD2. Losses at the gene ends were 4 bases for V and 6 bases for J; bases not matched to a gene: 4. Germline assignment: CDR1 WNHNN and CDR2 SYGVQD (reference sequence). This CDR3 region has 15 residues.